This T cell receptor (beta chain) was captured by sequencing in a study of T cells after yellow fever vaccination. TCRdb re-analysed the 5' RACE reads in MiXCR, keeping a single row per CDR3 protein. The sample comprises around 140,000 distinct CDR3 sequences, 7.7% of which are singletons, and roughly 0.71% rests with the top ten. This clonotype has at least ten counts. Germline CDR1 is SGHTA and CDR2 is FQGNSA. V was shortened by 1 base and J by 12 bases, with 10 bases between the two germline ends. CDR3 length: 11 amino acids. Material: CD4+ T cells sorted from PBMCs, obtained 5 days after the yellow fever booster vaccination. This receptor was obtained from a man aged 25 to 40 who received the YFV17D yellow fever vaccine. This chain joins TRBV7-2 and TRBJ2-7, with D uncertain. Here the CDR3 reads CASSLGVTLYF. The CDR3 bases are TGTGCCAGCAGCTTAGGGGTCACCTTGTACTTC.